This is a list of T cell receptor beta chains from one sample in a study of technical replicates of blood from several donors. Repertoires were generated with immunoSEQ multiplex PCR, while TCRdb's copy carries only in-frame clones and drops some. The sample records over 50,000 clones, 95% to 98% being singletons. The sample consisted of T cells isolated from PBMCs. The receptors shown here come from a human donor in good health. CDR3s include the opening cysteine and the closing phenylalanine or tryptophan. Fields, in order: V gene, clone size, D gene, J gene, CDR3 protein, CDR3 DNA. A D gene is named only where the DNA matches it firmly. Not all rows give a size; the values are once, few, many and, for expanded clones, a class.

V: TRBV28
size: NA
D: NA
J: TRBJ1-2
CDR3: CASSPRTWHGYTF
DNA: TGTGCCAGCAGTCCACGGACATGGCATGGCTACACCTTC

V: TRBV7-8
size: NA
D: TRBD2
J: TRBJ2-7
CDR3: CASSLMTSGQKVYEQYF
DNA: TGTGCCAGCAGCTTAATGACTAGCGGACAAAAGGTCTACGAGCAGTACTTC

V: TRBV5-1
size: NA
D: NA
J: TRBJ1-1
CDR3: CASSEGQPKAFF
DNA: TGCGCCAGCAGCGAAGGACAGCCCAAAGCTTTCTTT

V: TRBV6-5
size: NA
D: TRBD2
J: TRBJ2-2
CDR3: CASSLLAGLSGELFF
DNA: TGTGCCAGCAGTTTGCTAGCGGGACTTTCCGGGGAGCTGTTTTTT

V: TRBV5-1
size: once
D: TRBD2
J: TRBJ2-1
CDR3: CASSPSLLAGGTYNEQFF
DNA: TGCGCCAGCAGCCCCTCCCTTCTAGCGGGAGGGACCTACAATGAGCAGTTCTTC

V: TRBV4-1
size: NA
D: NA
J: TRBJ2-1
CDR3: CASSQGWQNPDNEQFF
DNA: TGCGCCAGCAGCCAAGGGTGGCAAAACCCAGACAATGAGCAGTTCTTC

V: TRBV5-1
size: NA
D: NA
J: TRBJ2-7
CDR3: CASSLDIRSPYEQYF
DNA: TGCGCCAGCAGCTTGGACATCAGGTCCCCCTACGAGCAGTACTTC

V: TRBV19
size: NA
D: NA
J: TRBJ2-7
CDR3: CASRRQGIREQYF
DNA: TGTGCCAGTAGGAGGCAGGGGATCCGCGAGCAGTACTTC

V: TRBV18
size: NA
D: TRBD1
J: TRBJ2-7
CDR3: CASSPFGTGGSYEQYF
DNA: TGTGCCAGCTCACCATTCGGGACAGGGGGCTCCTACGAGCAGTACTTC

V: TRBV4-1
size: NA
D: NA
J: TRBJ1-1
CDR3: CASSQGSSTEAFF
DNA: TGCGCCAGCAGTCAGGGTTCAAGCACTGAAGCTTTCTTT

V: TRBV18
size: NA
D: TRBD1
J: TRBJ2-7
CDR3: CASSQSGTGNEQYF
DNA: TGTGCCAGCTCACAGTCCGGGACAGGGAACGAGCAGTACTTC

V: TRBV7-9
size: NA
D: NA
J: TRBJ1-1
CDR3: CASSLVPNGGLTEAFF
DNA: TGTGCCAGCAGCTTAGTTCCCAACGGGGGTCTCACTGAAGCTTTCTTT

V: TRBV5-1
size: NA
D: NA
J: TRBJ2-2
CDR3: CASSLPGYNTGELFF
DNA: TGCGCCAGCAGCTTGCCGGGTTACAACACCGGGGAGCTGTTTTTT

V: TRBV5-1
size: NA
D: TRBD1
J: TRBJ2-1
CDR3: CASSLRTGTSFYNEQFF
DNA: TGCGCCAGCAGCTTAAGGACAGGGACCAGCTTCTACAATGAGCAGTTCTTC

V: TRBV28
size: once
D: TRBD1
J: TRBJ1-1
CDR3: CASSLGTGLEAFF
DNA: TGTGCCAGCAGTTTAGGGACAGGCCTTGAAGCTTTCTTT

V: TRBV6-1
size: NA
D: TRBD2
J: TRBJ2-7
CDR3: CASSDGLAGLSVYEQYF
DNA: TGTGCCAGCAGTGATGGACTAGCGGGATTAAGTGTCTACGAGCAGTACTTC

V: TRBV5-4
size: NA
D: NA
J: TRBJ2-5
CDR3: CASSLEGTQSYQETQYF
DNA: TGTGCCAGCAGCTTGGAAGGGACACAATCCTACCAAGAGACCCAGTACTTC

V: TRBV14
size: NA
D: NA
J: TRBJ2-5
CDR3: CASSQGEVRETQYF
DNA: TGTGCCAGCAGCCAAGGGGAGGTACGCGAGACCCAGTACTTC

V: TRBV28
size: NA
D: TRBD2
J: TRBJ2-7
CDR3: CASSLRSGRGFYEQYF
DNA: TGTGCCAGCAGTTTAAGGAGCGGGAGAGGGTTCTACGAGCAGTACTTC

V: TRBV5-1
size: NA
D: NA
J: TRBJ1-1
CDR3: CASSFTGQNTEAFF
DNA: TGCGCCAGCAGCTTCACAGGGCAGAACACTGAAGCTTTCTTT

V: TRBV11-3
size: NA
D: NA
J: TRBJ1-6
CDR3: CASSSHGRGNSPLHF
DNA: TGTGCCAGCAGCTCGCATGGGAGGGGGAATTCACCCCTCCACTTT

V: TRBV30
size: NA
D: NA
J: TRBJ1-5
CDR3: CAWSASVKGQQPQHF
DNA: TGTGCCTGGAGTGCTTCTGTGAAGGGGCAGCAGCCCCAGCATTTT

V: TRBV7-9
size: NA
D: NA
J: TRBJ2-7
CDR3: CASSPELFDEQYF
DNA: TGTGCCAGCAGCCCAGAATTATTCGACGAGCAGTACTTC

V: TRBV5-4
size: NA
D: TRBD1
J: TRBJ1-4
CDR3: CASSLAHNRGYGEKLFF
DNA: TGTGCCAGCAGCTTGGCCCACAACAGGGGGTATGGTGAAAAACTGTTTTTT

V: TRBV5-6
size: NA
D: NA
J: TRBJ2-3
CDR3: CASSFSFTDTQYF
DNA: TGTGCCAGCAGCTTCTCGTTCACAGATACGCAGTATTTT

V: TRBV9
size: NA
D: NA
J: TRBJ2-7
CDR3: CASSVGGLGAIYEQYF
DNA: TGTGCCAGCAGCGTAGGCGGGTTGGGGGCCATCTACGAGCAGTACTTC

V: TRBV7-9
size: NA
D: NA
J: TRBJ1-1
CDR3: CASSQGNTEAFF
DNA: TGTGCCAGCAGCCAGGGGAACACTGAAGCTTTCTTT